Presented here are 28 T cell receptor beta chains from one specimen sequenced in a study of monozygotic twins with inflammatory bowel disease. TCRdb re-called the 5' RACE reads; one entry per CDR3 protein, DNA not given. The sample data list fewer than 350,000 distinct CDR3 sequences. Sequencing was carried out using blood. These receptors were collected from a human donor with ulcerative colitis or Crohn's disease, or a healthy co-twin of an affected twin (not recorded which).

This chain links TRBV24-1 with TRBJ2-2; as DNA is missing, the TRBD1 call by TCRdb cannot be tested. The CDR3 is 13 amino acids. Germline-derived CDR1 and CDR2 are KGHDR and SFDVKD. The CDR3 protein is CATTGGVTGELFF.

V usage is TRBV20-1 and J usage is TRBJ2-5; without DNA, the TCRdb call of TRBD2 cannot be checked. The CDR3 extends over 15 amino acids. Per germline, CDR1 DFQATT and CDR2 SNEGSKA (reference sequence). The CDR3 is CSANVGLAGAGTQYF.

This CDR3 is CASSLAGQGDQRQHF. The rearrangement joins TRBV5-1 to TRBJ1-5; TCRdb's assignment of TRBD1 cannot be checked, as there is no DNA. The CDR3 has 15 residues. Germline CDR1 reads SGHRS; CDR2 reads YFSETQ.

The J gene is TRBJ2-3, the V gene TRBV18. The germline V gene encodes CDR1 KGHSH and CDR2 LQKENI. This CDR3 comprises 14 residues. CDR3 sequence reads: CASSTYGSTDTQYF.

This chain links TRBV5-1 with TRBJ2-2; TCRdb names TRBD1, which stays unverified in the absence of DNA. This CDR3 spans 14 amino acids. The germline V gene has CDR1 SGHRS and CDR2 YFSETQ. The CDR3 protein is CASSLGTGTGELFF.

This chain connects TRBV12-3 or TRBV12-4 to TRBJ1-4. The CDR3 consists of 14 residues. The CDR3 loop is CASSLREPGEKLFF.

CDR3 in amino acids: CATLEGQASYEQYF. The chain carries TRBV28 and TRBJ2-7; TCRdb's D call, TRBD1, is unchecked because there is no DNA. Germline-derived CDR1 and CDR2 are MDHEN and SYDVKM. The CDR3 is made up of 14 amino acids.

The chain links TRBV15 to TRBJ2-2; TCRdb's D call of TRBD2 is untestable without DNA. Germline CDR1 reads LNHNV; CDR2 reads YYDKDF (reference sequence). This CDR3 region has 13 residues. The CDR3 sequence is CATPSGGTGELFF.

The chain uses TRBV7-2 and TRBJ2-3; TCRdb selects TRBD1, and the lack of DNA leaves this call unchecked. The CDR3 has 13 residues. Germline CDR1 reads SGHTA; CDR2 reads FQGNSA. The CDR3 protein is CASSPRAPDTQYF.

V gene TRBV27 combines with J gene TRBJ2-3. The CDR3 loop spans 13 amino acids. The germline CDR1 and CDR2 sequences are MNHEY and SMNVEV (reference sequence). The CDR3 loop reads CASSIVSTDTQYF.

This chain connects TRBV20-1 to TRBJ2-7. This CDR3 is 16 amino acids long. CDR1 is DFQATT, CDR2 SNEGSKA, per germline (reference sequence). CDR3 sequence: CSARNPGTGGYYEQYF.

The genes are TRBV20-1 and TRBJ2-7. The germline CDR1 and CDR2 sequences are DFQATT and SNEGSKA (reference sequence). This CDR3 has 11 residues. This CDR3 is CSGVLNYEQYF.

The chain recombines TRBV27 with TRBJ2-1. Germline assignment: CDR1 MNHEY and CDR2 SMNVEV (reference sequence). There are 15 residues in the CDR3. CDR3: CASSPTPASYNEQFF.

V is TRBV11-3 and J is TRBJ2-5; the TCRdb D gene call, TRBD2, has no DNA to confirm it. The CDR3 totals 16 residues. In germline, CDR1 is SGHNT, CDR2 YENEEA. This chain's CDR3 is CASSPSRGLFQETQYF.

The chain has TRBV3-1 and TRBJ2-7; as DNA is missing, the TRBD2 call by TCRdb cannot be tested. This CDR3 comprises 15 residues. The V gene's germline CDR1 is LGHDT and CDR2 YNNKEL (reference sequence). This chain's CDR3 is CASSEEGLGLEEQYF.

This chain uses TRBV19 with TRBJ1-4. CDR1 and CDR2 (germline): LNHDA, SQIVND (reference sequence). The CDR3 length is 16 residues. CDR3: CASSMRGVSSNEKLFF.

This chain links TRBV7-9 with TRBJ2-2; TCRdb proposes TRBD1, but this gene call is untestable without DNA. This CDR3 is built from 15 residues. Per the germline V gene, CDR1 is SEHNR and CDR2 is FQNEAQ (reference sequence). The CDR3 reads CASSPPTGITGELFF.

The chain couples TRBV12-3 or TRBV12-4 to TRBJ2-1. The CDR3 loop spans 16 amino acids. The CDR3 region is CASSVSSRSSYNEQFF.

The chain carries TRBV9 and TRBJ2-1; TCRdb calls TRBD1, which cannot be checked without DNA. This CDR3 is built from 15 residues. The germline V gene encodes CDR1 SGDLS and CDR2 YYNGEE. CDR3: CASSVGDQPGNEQFF.

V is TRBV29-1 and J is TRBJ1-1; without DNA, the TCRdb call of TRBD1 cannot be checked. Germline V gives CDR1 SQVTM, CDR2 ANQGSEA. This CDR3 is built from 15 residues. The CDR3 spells CSVEDVRGRNTEAFF.

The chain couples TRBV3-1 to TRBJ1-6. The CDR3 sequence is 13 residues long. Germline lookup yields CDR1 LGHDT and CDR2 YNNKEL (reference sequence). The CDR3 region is CASSQLNGSPLHF. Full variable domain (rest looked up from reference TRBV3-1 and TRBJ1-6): DTAVSQTPKYLVTQMGNDKSIKCEQNLGHDTMYWYKQDSKKFLKIMFSYNNKELIINETVPNRFSPKSPDKAHLNLHINSLELGDSAVYFCASSQLNGSPLHFGNGTRLTVT.

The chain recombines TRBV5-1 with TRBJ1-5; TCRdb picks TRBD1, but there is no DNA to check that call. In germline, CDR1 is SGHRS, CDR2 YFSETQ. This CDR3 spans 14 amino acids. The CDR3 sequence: CASTLDGGNQPQHF.

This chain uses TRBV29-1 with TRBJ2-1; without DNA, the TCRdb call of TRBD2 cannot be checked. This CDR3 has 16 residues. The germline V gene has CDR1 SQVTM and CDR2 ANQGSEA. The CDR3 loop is CSVEGAAGGRYNEQFF.

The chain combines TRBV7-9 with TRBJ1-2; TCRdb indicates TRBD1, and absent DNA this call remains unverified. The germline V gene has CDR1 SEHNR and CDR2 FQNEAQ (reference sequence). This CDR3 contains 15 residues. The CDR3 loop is CASSVTGGAARGYTF.

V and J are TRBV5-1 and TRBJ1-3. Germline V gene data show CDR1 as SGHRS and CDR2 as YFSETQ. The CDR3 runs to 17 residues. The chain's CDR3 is CASSLEALAASGNTIYF. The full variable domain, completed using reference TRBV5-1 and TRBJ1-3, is KAGVTQTPRYLIKTRGQQVTLSCSPISGHRSVSWYQQTPGQGLQFLFEYFSETQRNKGNFPGRFSGRQFSNSRSEMNVSTLELGDSALYLCASSLEALAASGNTIYFGEGSWLTVV.

This CDR3 reads CASSKDYPNEQFF. The rearrangement links TRBV5-4 to TRBJ2-1; TCRdb's D gene call, TRBD2, goes unchecked for lack of DNA. Germline CDR1 and CDR2: SGHNT and YYREEE (reference sequence). This CDR3 is 13 amino acids long.

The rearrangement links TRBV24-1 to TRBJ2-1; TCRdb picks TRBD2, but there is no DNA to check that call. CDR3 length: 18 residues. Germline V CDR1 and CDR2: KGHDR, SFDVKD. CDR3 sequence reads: CATSDLPRTSGGADEHFF.

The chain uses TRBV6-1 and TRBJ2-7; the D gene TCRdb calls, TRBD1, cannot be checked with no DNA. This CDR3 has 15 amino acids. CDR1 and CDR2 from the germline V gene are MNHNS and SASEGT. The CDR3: CASRPKTGGYSEQYF.